This record looks at one TCR beta chain sequence and its context. V lost 5 bases and J 5 bases, leaving 15 bases between the germline ends. Germline CDR1 reads KGHDR; CDR2 reads SFDVKD. The CDR3 runs to 15 residues. The data belong to a study of blood T cell repertoires in COVID-19. Study-level information: Donors in the United States, Italy and Spain gave samples during acute or convalescent COVID-19. PBMCs, B-cell-depleted T cells, or T cells provided the cDNA or gDNA that made up the material.

As handled by the study authors: By means of reference gene primer amplification, nucleated cell counts were estimated. Method: immunoSEQ multiplex PCR; TCRdb's copy keeps in-frame clones and lacks some. That table furnishes V, J and clone size, whereas the DNA furnished D and trimming. The sample lists under 350,000 clones, approximately 85% seen once, with 8% to 13% in the top ten. The specimen was peripheral blood. The source is a woman between 70 and 85 years old with acute or convalescent COVID-19. The J gene is TRBJ2-1, the V gene TRBV24-1, with no clear D. The CDR3 spells CATSASSAPDNEQFF. The CDR3, as DNA: TGTGCCACCAGTGCTTCAAGCGCCCCCGACAATGAGCAGTTCTTC.